A single sample gave rise to the 29 T cell receptor beta chains below, sequenced in a study of molecular identifiers for immune sequencing clone quantification. TCRdb processed the PCR reads anew with MiXCR; each CDR3 protein has one entry. The repertoire holds around 86,000 distinct CDR3 sequences, under 20% seen once, with roughly 0.85% in the top ten. Input material: naive CD8+ T cells from blood, with Jurkat cell RNA spiked in. Subset specified: FACS-sorted CD8+CD4-CCR7+CD45RA+ naive T cells. The receptors shown here come from a human donor in good health. Some libraries in this study had Jurkat cell RNA spiked in.

There are many counts of this clonotype. The genes are TRBV28 and TRBJ1-5, with a tentative D call TRBD1 (6 bases). CDR3 length: 17 amino acids. V lost 5 bases to trimming and J lost 3 bases, with 20 bases between them. Germline CDR1 and CDR2: MDHEN and SYDVKM. CDR3 loop: CASSKGVRGEVNQPQHF. The CDR3 DNA reads TGTGCCAGCAGTAAAGGGGTCAGGGGAGAAGTCAATCAGCCCCAGCATTTT. Variable domain in full (rest from reference TRBV28 and TRBJ1-5): DVKVTQSSRYLVKRTGEKVFLECVQDMDHENMFWYRQDPGLGLRLIYFSYDVKMKEKGDIPEGYSVSREKKERFSLILESASTNQTSMYLCASSKGVRGEVNQPQHFGDGTRLSIL.

The sample holds many counts of this clonotype. This rearrangement joins TRBV5-4 to TRBJ1-1; perhaps TRBD1 as D (6 bases). V lost 4 bases to trimming and J lost 3 bases, with 16 bases between them. Germline lookup yields CDR1 SGHNT and CDR2 YYREEE (reference sequence). This CDR3 is 15 amino acids long. Written as DNA, the CDR3 is TGTGCCAGCAGCCCGGGGGGCCAGGGATACACTGAAGCTTTCTTT. It specifies CASSPGGQGYTEAFF.

This clonotype was detected a few times. Written as DNA, the CDR3 is TGTGCCAGCAGTTTAGGGGGCCCGGGGTCCTACAATGAGCAGTTCTTC. Protein: CASSLGGPGSYNEQFF. This chain joins TRBV12-3 or TRBV12-4 and TRBJ2-1, with D possibly called TRBD1 or TRBD2 (5 bases each). Between the trimmed V and J ends, which lost 1 base and 1 base, there was a span of 11 bases. CDR3 length: 16 amino acids.

This clonotype was detected ten times or more. The rearrangement uses TRBV21-1 and TRBJ2-6; TRBD1, the table's D call, lacks a check against the DNA. TRBV21-1 is a pseudogene locus. The CDR3 consists of 19 residues. In DNA form, the CDR3 reads TGTGCCAGCAGCAGACGGCCGGGACAGGGGAGGACTGGGGCCAACGTCCTGACTTTC. Translated: CASSRRPGQGRTGANVLTF.

Turning to this clonotype: Possible read error: a much larger clone is one base away. V and J are TRBV4-3 and TRBJ1-5; D gene ambiguous. This CDR3 comprises 14 residues. The ends were cut back, 4 bases at V and 11 bases at J, with 18 bases in the middle. Looked up from germline, CDR1 is LGHNA and CDR2 is YSLEER. CDR3 nucleotide sequence: TGCGCCAGCAGCCCCTCTTTACCGGTGTTGGCCCAGCATTTT. Protein sequence: CASSPSLPVLAQHF.

This clonotype was recorded a few times. A much larger clone differs by one base, so this may be a read error. No conserved phenylalanine or tryptophan is present at the end of the CDR3, so a read error is the likely explanation. The CDR3 sequence is CSARETSQGGKTQYV. CDR3 nucleotide sequence: TGCAGTGCTAGAGAGACTAGCCAAGGGGGAAAGACCCAGTACGTC. J is TRBJ2-5 and V is TRBV20-1; tentatively, D is TRBD2 (7 bases). Per germline, CDR1 DFQATT and CDR2 SNEGSKA (reference sequence). Trimming took off 0 bases at V and 6 bases at J, with 17 bases between the two ends. The CDR3 length is 15 residues.

This clonotype was counted between two and nine times. This chain connects TRBV19 to TRBJ2-2, with D possibly called TRBD1 or TRBD2 (5 bases each). The V and J ends lost 3 bases and 6 bases respectively, with 23 bases between them. The CDR3 is made up of 18 amino acids. Germline CDR1 and CDR2: LNHDA and SQIVND (reference sequence). CDR3 region: CASSMGVNLGPGAGELFF. CDR3 DNA sequence: TGTGCCAGTAGTATGGGGGTAAACCTGGGGCCCGGGGCCGGGGAGCTGTTTTTT. The full variable domain, with the rest looked up from reference TRBV19 and TRBJ2-2, is DGGITQSPKYLFRKEGQNVTLSCEQNLNHDAMYWYRQDPGQGLRLIYYSQIVNDFQKGDIAEGYSVSREKKESFPLTVTSAQKNPTAFYLCASSMGVNLGPGAGELFFGEGSRLTVL.

This clonotype was seen at least ten times. The chain has TRBV27 and TRBJ2-7, with D perhaps TRBD1 or TRBD2 (5 bases each). This CDR3 spans 15 amino acids. In germline, CDR1 is MNHEY, CDR2 SMNVEV (reference sequence). With 2 bases removed from V and 3 bases from J, the gap between germline ends came to 14 bases. This chain's CDR3 is CASSLGTGLNYEQYF. In DNA, the CDR3 is TGTGCCAGCAGTTTAGGGACCGGCCTTAACTACGAGCAGTACTTC.

As regards this clonotype: A junction end diverges from the germline sequence, so it may reflect a read error. The chain is built from TRBV27 and TRBJ2-7; the D gene is possibly TRBD2 (5 bases). Germline V gene data show CDR1 as MNHEY and CDR2 as SMNVEV (reference sequence). The CDR3 is 11 residues long. The CDR3 reads CVSGTSYEQYF. The DNA for the CDR3 is TGTGTCAGCGGAACCTCCTACGAGCAGTACTTC.

This clonotype was seen ten or more times. V and J are TRBV6-2 or TRBV6-3 and TRBJ2-7, with 7 bases identical to TRBD1. Looked up from germline, CDR1 is MNHEY and CDR2 is SVGEGT. This CDR3 is 15 amino acids long. J gave up 0 bases and V 2 bases, and 4 bases lay outside the gene matches. The CDR3 bases are TGTGCCAGCAGTTACCTCCGGGACAGCTCCTACGAGCAGTACTTC. Translated: CASSYLRDSSYEQYF.

With respect to this clonotype: Given a much more abundant clone one base away, this may be a read error. The chain recombines TRBV7-8 with TRBJ2-7; 8 bases match TRBD1. In germline, CDR1 is SGHVS, CDR2 FQNEAQ. The CDR3 sequence is 15 residues long. Here the CDR3 reads CASSLAGQAFYGQYF. The CDR3 coding sequence is TGTGCCAGCAGCTTAGCGGGACAGGCCTTCTACGGGCAGTACTTC.

This clonotype came up many times. The CDR3 sequence is CASSPGRGGLDTQYF. The CDR3 DNA is TGTGCCAGCAGCCCAGGCCGGGGGGGCCTGGATACGCAGTATTTT. The V and J genes are TRBV11-2 and TRBJ2-3; 8 positions agree with TRBD2. V lost 5 bases to trimming and J lost 6 bases; unmatched junction nucleotides: 10. The CDR3 loop spans 15 amino acids. Germline-derived CDR1 and CDR2 are SGHAT and FQNNGV.

This clonotype was detected ten times or more. This chain uses TRBV3-1 with TRBJ1-5; D unresolved. V was shortened by 1 base and J by 3 bases, with 7 bases between the two germline ends. Per the germline V gene, CDR1 is LGHDT and CDR2 is YNNKEL (reference sequence). CDR3 size: 14 residues. CDR3 protein: CASSQGPDNQPQHF. CDR3 in DNA: TGTGCCAGCAGCCAAGGGCCTGACAATCAGCCCCAGCATTTT.

A word on this clonotype: With a much larger clone just one base away, this may be a read error. The chain links TRBV4-3 to TRBJ2-5, with unresolved D. Germline CDR1 LGHNA, CDR2 YSLEER. The V gene lost 0 bases and the J gene lost 7 bases, with 9 bases spanning the gap. The CDR3 extends over 13 amino acids. The CDR3 is CASSQDSWVTQYF. Written as DNA, the CDR3 is TGCGCCAGCAGCCAAGATAGTTGGGTGACCCAGTACTTC.

The table lists this clonotype with many counts. This chain uses TRBV7-9 with TRBJ2-1; D possibly corresponds to TRBD2 (6 bases). Germline V gives CDR1 SEHNR, CDR2 FQNEAQ (reference sequence). The germline V and J ends were trimmed by 4 bases and 7 bases, with 20 bases remaining between them. The CDR3 totals 16 residues. CDR3 sequence reads: CASSSSELGRGNEQFF. CDR3 bases: TGTGCCAGCAGCTCTAGCGAGTTGGGGCGCGGGAATGAGCAGTTCTTC.

This clonotype has at least ten counts. The chain carries TRBV28 and TRBJ1-1, with D unclear. CDR1 is MDHEN, CDR2 SYDVKM, per germline. There are 17 residues in the CDR3. V lost 5 bases and J lost 1, with 20 bases in between. CDR3 nucleotide sequence: TGTGCCAGCAGTCTACAAGGTATCGCGGACGGGAACACTGAAGCTTTCTTT. This codes for CASSLQGIADGNTEAFF. The complete variable domain, with remaining parts taken from reference TRBV28 and TRBJ1-1, reads DVKVTQSSRYLVKRTGEKVFLECVQDMDHENMFWYRQDPGLGLRLIYFSYDVKMKEKGDIPEGYSVSREKKERFSLILESASTNQTSMYLCASSLQGIADGNTEAFFGQGTRLTVV.

This clonotype was recorded at least ten times. The chain's CDR3 is CASSLGTVGAFF. The CDR3 DNA sequence: TGTGCCAGCAGCCTAGGGACTGTGGGAGCTTTCTTT. J is TRBJ1-1 and V is TRBV5-6; perhaps TRBD1 as D (5 bases). CDR1 and CDR2 (germline): SGHDT, YYEEEE. The CDR3 length is 12 residues. Trimming stripped 4 bases from V and 10 bases from J, with 14 bases between.

A few counts support this clonotype. The V gene is TRBV2, the J gene TRBJ2-7; D might be TRBD1 (6 bases). The germline V gene encodes CDR1 SNHLY and CDR2 FYNNEI. There are 15 residues in the CDR3. The V and J ends lost 6 bases and 0 bases respectively, with 15 bases between them. As DNA, the CDR3 is TGTGCCAGCAGCCCAGGGGCTGCCCCCTCCTACGAGCAGTACTTC. Translating it yields CASSPGAAPSYEQYF.

This clonotype occurred many times. The CDR3 protein is CATGIGNQPQHF. CDR3 coding DNA: TGTGCCACCGGAATCGGCAATCAGCCCCAGCATTTT. The rearrangement links TRBV19 to TRBJ1-5; D ambiguous. Trimming left V 10 bases short and J 2 bases short, with 9 bases between. The CDR3 contains 12 residues. CDR1 is LNHDA and CDR2 is SQIVND in the germline V gene (reference sequence).

This clonotype was found many times. The rearrangement joins TRBV6-2 or TRBV6-3 to TRBJ1-2; 7 positions match TRBD1. Germline V gene data show CDR1 as MNHEY and CDR2 as SVGEGT. V lost 4 bases, J lost 4 bases, and 6 bases stayed unmatched. CDR3 length: 14 amino acids. The CDR3 nucleotides read TGTGCCAGCAGTTTCGGACAGGCGGGCTATGGCTACACCTTC. Its translation: CASSFGQAGYGYTF.

This clonotype appeared many times. The rearrangement links TRBV4-3 to TRBJ2-7, with 8 bases that match TRBD2. CDR1 is LGHNA and CDR2 is YSLEER in the germline V gene. V was pared by 3 bases and J by 2 bases, with 6 bases of the junction left unmatched. The CDR3 sequence is 15 residues long. The CDR3 nucleotides are TGCGCCAGCAGCCACTCCCCGGGACTAGCCTACGAGCAGTACTTC. Protein product: CASSHSPGLAYEQYF.

The table lists this clonotype with many counts. As DNA, the CDR3 is TGTGCCAGCAGTCGCGCCTCGAACACTGAAGCTTTCTTT. This codes for CASSRASNTEAFF. The chain links TRBV6-5 to TRBJ1-1; D gene unclear. The ends were cut back, 5 bases at V and 1 base at J, with 8 bases in the middle. The CDR3 contains 13 residues. Looked up from germline, CDR1 is MNHEY and CDR2 is SVGAGI.

In the case of this clonotype: At one end, the junction sequence differs from germline, possibly due to a read error. The chain uses TRBV2 and TRBJ2-7, with D perhaps TRBD1 (5 bases). The CDR3 consists of 13 residues. The germline gives CDR1 SNHLY, CDR2 FYNNEI. CDR3 loop: CVSSDRGPYKQYF. The CDR3 DNA reads TGTGTCAGCAGTGATAGGGGCCCCTACAAGCAGTACTTC.

This clonotype has a count of ten or more. The gene calls are TRBV11-2 and TRBJ1-1; tentative D call: TRBD1 (5 bases). The germline V gene has CDR1 SGHAT and CDR2 FQNNGV. Trimming removed 0 bases at V and 1 base at J, with 18 bases between. The CDR3 has 18 amino acids. CDR3 in amino acids: CASSLDGNLAGKNTEAFF. The CDR3 coding sequence is TGTGCCAGCAGCTTAGACGGAAACTTGGCAGGGAAGAACACTGAAGCTTTCTTT.

This clonotype has ten or more counts. This chain uses TRBV4-3 with TRBJ2-3; D uncertain. Germline V CDR1 and CDR2: LGHNA, YSLEER. CDR3 length equals 17 residues. V was cut by 0 bases and J by 5 bases, with 18 bases left in between. CDR3: CASSQDRPSLIVDTQYF. For the CDR3, the DNA is TGCGCCAGCAGCCAAGATAGGCCGTCTCTCATCGTAGATACGCAGTATTTT.

The gene calls are TRBV2 and TRBJ1-1, with a weak D call TRBD1 (5 bases). This CDR3 region has 13 residues. With 3 bases removed from V and 6 bases from J, the gap between germline ends came to 11 bases. Germline CDR1 and CDR2: SNHLY and FYNNEI. The CDR3 protein is CASSDRESPEAFF. As DNA, the CDR3 is TGTGCCAGCAGTGACAGGGAGAGCCCTGAAGCTTTCTTT. Based on the CDR3 plus reference TRBV2 and TRBJ1-1, the full variable domain is EPEVTQTPSHQVTQMGQEVILRCVPISNHLYFYWYRQILGQKVEFLVSFYNNEISEKSEIFDDQFSVERPDGSNFTLKIRSTKLEDSAMYFCASSDRESPEAFFGQGTRLTVV.

The rearrangement uses TRBV5-1 and TRBJ2-5, with D hard to call. Germline CDR1 reads SGHRS; CDR2 reads YFSETQ. There are 14 residues in the CDR3. The ends were cut back, 8 bases at V and 1 base at J, with 15 bases in the middle. CDR3 in DNA: TGCGCCAGTAGTCCCAGACAATGCCAAGAGACCCAGTACTTC. Encoded protein: CASSPRQCQETQYF. Together with reference TRBV5-1 and TRBJ2-5, the CDR3 gives the full variable domain: KAGVTQTPRYLIKTRGQQVTLSCSPISGHRSVSWYQQTPGQGLQFLFEYFSETQRNKGNFPGRFSGRQFSNSRSEMNVSTLELGDSALYLCASSPRQCQETQYFGPGTRLLVL.

There are many counts of this clonotype. The V gene is TRBV29-1, the J gene TRBJ1-1; the D is unclear. Trimming shortened V by 2 bases and J by 11 bases, and 15 bases separated the two germline ends. This CDR3 is 12 amino acids long. Germline V gene data show CDR1 as SQVTM and CDR2 as ANQGSEA. Here the CDR3 reads CSVERGIRVAFF. The CDR3, as DNA: TGCAGCGTTGAACGCGGGATCCGGGTGGCTTTCTTT.

In regard to this clonotype: A clone one base away is much larger, so this may be a read error. The chain carries TRBV4-1 and TRBJ1-1; 7 bases agree with TRBD1. Trimming at V came to 0 bases and at J to 8 bases, leaving 6 bases not matched to a gene. Germline CDR1 is MGHRA and CDR2 is YSYEKL. The CDR3 loop spans 14 amino acids. This chain's CDR3 is CASSQDRQGVEAFF. As DNA, the CDR3 is TGCGCCAGCAGCCAAGATCGCCAGGGGGTAGAAGCTTTCTTT.